A selection of T cell receptor beta chains follows, all from one sample in a study of CD8 T cells in ankylosing spondylitis. TCRdb ran MiXCR on the 5' RACE reads and lists one entry per CDR3 protein. Counted here are roughly 240,000 distinct CDR3 sequences, roughly 32% occurring once; the ten biggest clones make up 4% to 5.5%. The sequencing input was blood, either unsorted or a sorted T cell fraction (not recorded which). These receptors originate from a male donor with ankylosing spondylitis or in good health (not recorded which). Both conserved end residues are part of each CDR3. Fields, in order: V gene, clone size, J gene, D gene, CDR3 DNA, CDR3 protein. The D gene is left open where the match is weak. Size is stated for part of the rows, as once, few or many counts, or as a class when the clone is expanded.

v_call: TRBV5-1; clone_size: NA; j_call: TRBJ2-3; d_call: NA; cdr3_nt: TGCGCCAGCAGCTTGCCGGGACCCACAGATACGCAGTATTTT; cdr3_aa: CASSLPGPTDTQYF
v_call: TRBV10-2; clone_size: few; j_call: TRBJ1-3; d_call: NA; cdr3_nt: TGCGCCAGCACATGGGACGCAGGAAACACCATATATTTT; cdr3_aa: CASTWDAGNTIYF
v_call: TRBV9; clone_size: NA; j_call: TRBJ2-3; d_call: TRBD2; cdr3_nt: TGTGCCAGCAGCCCAAGCGGGGGGGGAAGCACAGATACGCAGTATTTT; cdr3_aa: CASSPSGGGSTDTQYF
v_call: TRBV5-5; clone_size: NA; j_call: TRBJ2-4; d_call: NA; cdr3_nt: TGTGCCAGCAGCCCATCCGGGTCCTTTCAGTACTTC; cdr3_aa: CASSPSGSFQYF
v_call: TRBV7-2; clone_size: few; j_call: TRBJ2-5; d_call: NA; cdr3_nt: TGTGCCAGCAGCTTTAGTGGGGGTGAGACCCAGTACTTC; cdr3_aa: CASSFSGGETQYF
v_call: TRBV28; clone_size: NA; j_call: TRBJ2-5; d_call: TRBD1; cdr3_nt: TGTGCCAGCTGGACAGGGTATGGAGAGACCCAGTACTTC; cdr3_aa: CASWTGYGETQYF
v_call: TRBV10-3; clone_size: few; j_call: TRBJ2-1; d_call: TRBD2; cdr3_nt: TGTGCCATCATGGCGGGGGACTCCTACAATGAGCAGTTCTTC; cdr3_aa: CAIMAGDSYNEQFF
v_call: TRBV6-1; clone_size: NA; j_call: TRBJ2-7; d_call: NA; cdr3_nt: TGTGCCAGCAGTCAATACTCCGGGACTCGTGGGAACGAGCAGTACTTC; cdr3_aa: CASSQYSGTRGNEQYF
v_call: TRBV12-3/TRBV12-4; clone_size: once; j_call: TRBJ2-1; d_call: TRBD1; cdr3_nt: TGTGCCAGCAGGAGAGGGACAGGGGAAGGTGAGCAGTTCTTC; cdr3_aa: CASRRGTGEGEQFF
v_call: TRBV7-9; clone_size: NA; j_call: TRBJ2-3; d_call: TRBD2; cdr3_nt: TGTGCCAGCAGCCCCCGACTAGCGGGGGGACGCACAGATACGCAGTATTTT; cdr3_aa: CASSPRLAGGRTDTQYF
v_call: TRBV12-3/TRBV12-4; clone_size: few; j_call: TRBJ2-5; d_call: NA; cdr3_nt: TGTGCCAGCAGTTTAAAAGGGGTCCCCCAAGAGACCCAGTACTTC; cdr3_aa: CASSLKGVPQETQYF
v_call: TRBV29-1; clone_size: NA; j_call: TRBJ2-1; d_call: NA; cdr3_nt: TGCAGCCAGGGGGGGCAGGGGAAATACAATGAGCAGTTCTTC; cdr3_aa: CSQGGQGKYNEQFF
v_call: TRBV12-3/TRBV12-4; clone_size: NA; j_call: TRBJ2-2; d_call: NA; cdr3_nt: TGTGCCAGCAGCACACCGACAGTAAAGATCACCGGGGAGCTGTTTTTT; cdr3_aa: CASSTPTVKITGELFF
v_call: TRBV10-3; clone_size: NA; j_call: TRBJ2-7; d_call: TRBD2; cdr3_nt: TGTGCCATCAGCCAGGGACTAGCGGTGTCCGAGCAGTACTTC; cdr3_aa: CAISQGLAVSEQYF
v_call: TRBV7-2; clone_size: NA; j_call: TRBJ1-5; d_call: TRBD1; cdr3_nt: TGTGCCAGCAGGTCGGGGACAGGGGTTCATCAGCCCCAGCATTTT; cdr3_aa: CASRSGTGVHQPQHF
v_call: TRBV11-3; clone_size: few; j_call: TRBJ2-3; d_call: TRBD1; cdr3_nt: TGTGCCAGCAGCTCCCAACAACAGGGGGCAACAGATACGCAGTATTTT; cdr3_aa: CASSSQQQGATDTQYF
v_call: TRBV20-1; clone_size: NA; j_call: TRBJ1-1; d_call: NA; cdr3_nt: TGCAGTGCTCATCTTGAGAGCACTGAAGCTTTCTTT; cdr3_aa: CSAHLESTEAFF
v_call: TRBV4-2; clone_size: many; j_call: TRBJ2-1; d_call: NA; cdr3_nt: TGTGCCAGCAGCCAAAGGGGGACAAAGGGCAATGAGCAGTTCTTC; cdr3_aa: CASSQRGTKGNEQFF
v_call: TRBV3-1; clone_size: NA; j_call: TRBJ2-7; d_call: NA; cdr3_nt: TGTGCCAGCAGCCAGCAGGGGTCCAGCGAGCAGTACTTC; cdr3_aa: CASSQQGSSEQYF
v_call: TRBV29-1; clone_size: many; j_call: TRBJ2-5; d_call: TRBD2; cdr3_nt: TGCAGCGTTGAAGTAGCGGGGCAGGGGGAGACCCAGTACTTC; cdr3_aa: CSVEVAGQGETQYF
v_call: TRBV15; clone_size: NA; j_call: TRBJ2-7; d_call: NA; cdr3_nt: TGTGCCACCAGCAGAGATGACCGCGGCGAGCAGTACTTC; cdr3_aa: CATSRDDRGEQYF
v_call: TRBV5-6; clone_size: NA; j_call: TRBJ2-7; d_call: TRBD1; cdr3_nt: TGTGCCAGCAGCTTTTGGACAGGGTCGATTGAGCAGTACTTC; cdr3_aa: CASSFWTGSIEQYF
v_call: TRBV29-1; clone_size: few; j_call: TRBJ2-7; d_call: NA; cdr3_nt: TGCAGCGTTGAAACGGACCGCCGCTGGCAGTACTTC; cdr3_aa: CSVETDRRWQYF
v_call: TRBV27; clone_size: NA; j_call: TRBJ1-2; d_call: NA; cdr3_nt: TGTGCCAGCAGTTTACAGGGTTCCAACTATGGCTACACCTTC; cdr3_aa: CASSLQGSNYGYTF
v_call: TRBV20-1; clone_size: few; j_call: TRBJ2-1; d_call: NA; cdr3_nt: TGCAGTGCTAGAGATACGGGGGGCGCTTCGGGCAATGAGCAGTTCTTC; cdr3_aa: CSARDTGGASGNEQFF
v_call: TRBV12-3/TRBV12-4; clone_size: few; j_call: TRBJ2-2; d_call: NA; cdr3_nt: TGTGCCAGCAGTCCTGAGAACACCGGGGAGCTGTTTTTT; cdr3_aa: CASSPENTGELFF